These T cell receptor beta chains were read from a single sample in a study of T cell responses to AZD1222 COVID-19 vaccine. The assay was immunoSEQ multiplex PCR, and TCRdb's table has in-frame clones only and misses some. The sample comprises some 69,000 clones, over 65% of which are singletons, and around 27% rests with the top ten. The material was peripheral blood, obtained 28 days after the second AZD1222 dose. These receptors originate from an adult who received the AZD1222 COVID-19 vaccine. Each CDR3 is given without its conserved first and last residue.

V,CDR3
TRBV2,ASGPAGGPTLTDTQY
TRBV5-6,ASSLEGRGFYGYT
TRBV7-9,ASSRSDSHGGYT
TRBV5-1,ASSLAPGVYEQY
TRBV6-5,ASSYSSDNSPLH
TRBV28,ASSLWAGETQY
TRBV14,ASSPTGGGSYTEAF
TRBV5-4,ASSGYRLGTGELF
TRBV11-2,ASSRGTPGTGELF
TRBV6-6,ASSYRGPPNTGELF
TRBV11-2,ASSLVSEPEQY
TRBV5-1,ASSFGSGGFTDTQY
TRBV7-9,ASSSGGVTVLYGYT
TRBV29-1,SLRGQSYNEQF
TRBV19,ASSIGGNQPQH
TRBV11-2,ASSLGPGQAGEQF
TRBV6-5,ASSRTSESTDTQY
TRBV29-1,SVGTNYGYT
TRBV6-2/TRBV6-3,ASSETGFESPLH
TRBV9,ASSVAGKGSPLH
TRBV2,ASSRLAGDHEQY